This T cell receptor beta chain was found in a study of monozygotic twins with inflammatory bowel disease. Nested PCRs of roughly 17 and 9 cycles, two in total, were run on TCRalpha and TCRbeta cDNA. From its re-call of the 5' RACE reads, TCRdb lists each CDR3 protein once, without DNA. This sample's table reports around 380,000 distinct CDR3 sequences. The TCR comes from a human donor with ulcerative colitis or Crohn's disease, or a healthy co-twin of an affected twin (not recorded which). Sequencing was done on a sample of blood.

CDR3 region: CATGIRTVNLNTEAFF. The rearrangement links TRBV6-1 to TRBJ1-1; without DNA, the TCRdb call of TRBD1 cannot be checked. CDR3 length: 16 residues. Per the germline V gene, CDR1 is MNHNS and CDR2 is SASEGT.